One TCR beta chain is described in this entry. This same CDR3 is encoded by further DNA sequences in the sample. CDR3 size: 14 residues. Germline assignment: CDR1 SGHRS and CDR2 YFSETQ. V was trimmed by 1 base and J by 1 base, leaving 7 bases between them. This entry comes from a study of shared clonotypes between healthy human individuals. Generated by immunoSEQ multiplex PCR, the TCRdb table keeps only in-frame clones and is missing some. The sample gives about 2 million clones, roughly 95% of which show up once; 0.1% to 0.15% is in the top ten. The rearrangement uses TRBV5-1 and TRBJ2-3; no clear D. The origin of this receptor is a man younger than 35 in good health. The sequenced sample consisted of naive CD4+ T cells sorted from blood. Subset meaning: CD45RA+ positively selected. The CDR3 reads CASSLSGGTDTQYF. The CDR3, as DNA: TGCGCCAGCAGCTTGTCCGGCGGCACAGATACGCAGTATTTT.